This T cell receptor (beta chain) comes out of a study of T cell responses to AZD1222 COVID-19 vaccine. In the study overall: Samples with a second dose at about 4 or about 12 weeks were pooled together. Broader study findings: Spike-specific TCR breadth and depth were elevated following two AZD1222 doses.

The CDR3 spans 15 residues. Trimming took 6 bases from V and 10 from J; bases not matched to a gene: 7. The germline V gene has CDR1 KGHSH and CDR2 LQKENI. Generated by immunoSEQ multiplex PCR, the TCRdb table keeps only in-frame clones and is missing some. The data contain tens of thousands of clones, approximately 83% of them singletons. This clone was picked up one time. Its cognate antigen is unknown. The source is an adult in good health. The specimen comprised peripheral blood, sampled on day 0 of AZD1222 vaccination. V and J are TRBV18 and TRBJ1-6; TRBD1 agrees at 12 bases. CDR3 region: CASSPGQGARSPLHF. As DNA, the CDR3 is TGTGCCAGCTCGCCGGGACAGGGGGCGCGATCACCCCTCCACTTT.